Listed below are T cell receptor beta chains from one sample, sequenced in a study of post-analysis software for immune sequencing data. Each CDR3 protein is one row after TCRdb ran MiXCR on the PCR reads. The sample contains about 540,000 distinct CDR3 sequences, around 36% of which appear only once. The source material was blood. These receptors all come from a girl under 18 with multiple sclerosis. Both conserved end residues are part of each CDR3.

TRBV20-1,TRBJ2-7,14,CSAQGGQGFYEQYF
TRBV12-3/TRBV12-4,TRBJ2-7,14,CASSSGLISYEQYF
TRBV7-2,TRBJ2-5,15,CASSFERGVRETQYF
TRBV20-1,TRBJ2-2,15,CSASGWGARTGELFF
TRBV7-3,TRBJ2-7,13,CASSLNRVYEQYF
TRBV29-1,TRBJ1-1,14,CSVVVWRESTEAFF
TRBV6-5,TRBJ2-1,15,CASSTQGSSYNEQFF
TRBV27,TRBJ2-7,16,CASSLTRGSYEDEQYF
TRBV3-1,TRBJ1-5,15,CASSQDAGGFQPQHF
TRBV7-8,TRBJ2-5,15,CASSLRARRDTLKYF
TRBV3-1,TRBJ2-4,20,CASSQGRLAGGVLAKNIQYF
TRBV18,TRBJ2-5,14,CASSPPDPGETQYF
TRBV20-1,TRBJ2-3,15,CSARDPGHLTDTQYF
TRBV7-6,TRBJ1-2,14,CASSSSQGATGYTF
TRBV20-1,TRBJ1-2,15,CSARDDRGLNYGYTF
TRBV19,TRBJ1-5,12,CASSIDDQPQHF
TRBV28,TRBJ2-3,15,CASSFTGQGGYTQYF
TRBV29-1,TRBJ2-7,12,CSDASSYNEQYF
TRBV29-1,TRBJ2-3,16,CSGKGLAGTRTDTQYF
TRBV3-1,TRBJ2-2,11,CASRKTGELFF
TRBV5-1,TRBJ2-1,16,CASSRSGGSSYNEQFF
TRBV20-1,TRBJ2-7,12,CSARDDNYEQYF
TRBV7-8,TRBJ2-3,12,CASSFGGLGIYF
TRBV5-4,TRBJ2-1,12,CASSLQVPPQFF
TRBV5-1,TRBJ2-5,15,CASSPSGAGPETQYF
TRBV6-5,TRBJ2-3,16,CASSFRASGGLDTQYF
TRBV7-2,TRBJ1-1,14,CASSVVRTNTEAFF
TRBV5-1,TRBJ2-4,13,CASSLNDVNIQYF
TRBV5-1,TRBJ1-2,14,CASSLALAEDGYTF
TRBV29-1,TRBJ1-1,14,CSVPSGLPYTEAFF
TRBV29-1,TRBJ1-2,10,CSVERDVYTF
TRBV7-9,TRBJ1-1,12,CASSYRDTEAFF
TRBV7-3,TRBJ2-2,15,CASSFGGAYTGELFF
TRBV6-5,TRBJ2-3,16,CASSGTGGFTSDTQYF
TRBV15,TRBJ2-5,14,CATSRDGAGETQYF
TRBV5-1,TRBJ2-3,16,CASSLEGRSGADTQYF
TRBV11-2,TRBJ2-2,17,CASSLDERGANTGELFF
TRBV7-3,TRBJ2-3,14,CASSLWPSGGPQYF
TRBV3-1,TRBJ1-1,13,CASSQDRGRKAFF
TRBV12-3/TRBV12-4,NA,11,CASSITETQYF
TRBV14,TRBJ2-5,11,CASSRSWTQYF